This T cell receptor (beta chain) was obtained from a study of shared clonotypes between healthy human individuals (dated by TCRdb to 2020 to 2022). With regard to the full study: Two women and a few men aged 18 to 49 years were included in the cohort. Leukapheresis yielded between about 0.9 and 10 billion PBMCs per donor. The study deeply sequenced blood TCR repertoires of five healthy adults to estimate repertoire size and the extent of clonotype sharing between individuals. Per donor, three plates each were used for CD4 naive and CD4 memory, two for CD8 naive, and one for CD8 memory. To increase sequencing depth and limit assay-specific biases, TCR repertoire library preparation and sequencing were carried out by different laboratories using diverse techniques.

On this clone itself: Its antigen is not yet known. Base qualities are not provided; no much larger clone lies one nucleotide away.

Using the deep immunoSEQ assay, multiplex PCR amplified TCR CDR3 regions from genomic DNA. Extracted genomic DNA from each cell subset was spread evenly across all wells of several immunoSEQ 96-well plates, with each plate serving as a replicate. For sorted subsets, each replicate PCR was loaded with 200 to 250 ng genomic DNA, equivalent to about 33,000 T cell genomes. The purified libraries were quantified using a Qubit 3.0 fluorometer, sized with a Bioanalyzer 2100, and then quantified again using the KAPA Library Quantification kit. Every immunoSEQ 96-well plate was sequenced on a dedicated single-read 150-cycle Illumina NextSeq 550 flow cell. Regarding the original processing steps: The immunoSEQ output contained only junctional sequences without quality scores, so filtering could not match that applied to full-length reads. Sequences were annotated with PyIR, a Python wrapper for IgBLAST v1.9, using IMGT germline references to assign V/J genes and CDR3. Reads with weak V/J assignments (E-value above 1e-6), missing CDR3, stop codons, out-of-frame junctions, or ambiguous translated residues were removed. V3J clonotypes were defined as sequences sharing the same inferred V gene, J gene, and CDR3 amino acid sequence. Percentage overlap between repertoires was computed as shared unique clonotypes divided by the size of the smaller repertoire. RTK rarefaction, the Chao1 estimator, and Recon v2.1 estimates of unobserved clonotypes were used to assess repertoire richness. For all TCRbeta clonotypes obtained by the gDNA method from a few donors, generation probabilities were computed with OLGA. TCRdb stores this immuneACCESS table with in-frame sequences only. Part of the clones is absent; in the studies checked, under half of the shortfall reflects unresolved V genes, and no reason is known for the rest. V and J calls and clone size come straight from that table; D and trimming were deduced from the DNA. The sample table holds about 600,000 clones, of which roughly 97% were seen once. Roughly 0.05% of the sample rests with the top ten.

The CDR3, cysteine through phenylalanine, is 15 amino acids long. Only the CDR3 DNA is retained, 45 bases long and in frame from the first base. The germline V gene (reference sequence) supplies CDR1 SGHNT and CDR2 YYREEE. Germline trimming amounts to 4 bases on V and 7 bases on J, with 10 as the count of junction bases outside the gene matches. Broad study findings and their caveats: Sharing across several donors was observed for about 5% of naive CD4, about 4% of naive CD8, around 2.5% of memory CD4, and about 0.4% of memory CD8 clonotypes. Naive subsets generally had larger estimated clonotype richness than memory subsets. Pairwise subsampling indicated that sequencing depth was expected to affect the degree of clonotype sharing among donors. Incomplete sequencing was indicated by rarefaction of sorted-subset datasets, despite the large sequencing depth. The small number of donors limited the genetic and exposure-history diversity represented. Sampling was limited to blood, and TCR repertoires in tissue likely differ from TCR repertoires in blood. Compared with non-shared clonotypes, the clonotypes found in all four sorted-subset donors had higher generation probabilities.

The donors were healthy, HIV-negative adults with no recently reported acute infections or vaccinations. Only Caucasian adults living in Nashville, Tennessee, USA were represented among the donors. CD4+ T cells were enriched by magnetic negative selection, after which naive cells were positively selected on CD45RA and the negative fraction was taken as the memory subset. Blood was obtained by leukapheresis, after which PBMCs were separated by Ficoll-Histopaque density gradient centrifugation and cryopreserved in liquid nitrogen vapor phase. Analytical flow cytometry was used to check the purity and quantity of each magnetically sorted T cell population. Each sorted fraction had its genomic DNA isolated and then quantified by UV absorbance on a Nanodrop 2000c.

This receptor was identified in a woman aged 30 to 39 in good health. The chain is made from TRBV5-4 and TRBJ2-1, with 8 bases aligning to TRBD2. Sequencing used naive CD4+ T cells sorted from blood. The intended sense of this specimen's cell subset or site label: CD45RA+ positively selected. The DNA is TGTGCCAGCAGCCGGGAGGGCCTAGGTCGGAATGAGCAGTTCTTC. This is translated as CASSREGLGRNEQFF.